This T cell receptor (beta chain) originates from a study of beta chain features in type 1 diabetes. Study-wide points: Although PCR might favor shorter templates, it would do so equally in patients and controls. Patients with Type 1 diabetes showed moderately but significantly shorter TCRB CDR3s in all four CD4+ subsets. Any role of HLA type in TCRB rearrangement remained unresolved here.

A word on this clone: Antigen unknown.

Trimming at V came to 3 bases and at J to 1 base, leaving 2 bases not matched to a gene. Germline CDR1 and CDR2: SGHAT and FQNNGV. This CDR3 has 14 amino acids. Per donor, one heparinised blood draw averaged roughly 110 mL. Based on CD45RO/CCR7/CD25/CD127/CD95/CD27, CD4+ regulatory, stem cell-like memory, naive and central memory cells were sorted. The sequenced template was cDNA made from the entire isolated RNA. Measured with immunoSEQ multiplex PCR; TCRdb has only the in-frame clones, and not every one. The sample shows 600,000 or so clones, roughly 12% of them seen only once. This clonotype was sampled from a man aged 30 to 39 with type 1 diabetes. The chain recombines TRBV11-2 with TRBJ2-5, with 7 positions matching TRBD1. The sample comprised naive CD4+ T cells from blood. In DNA form, the CDR3 reads TGTGCCAGCAGCTTGGGACAGTTCCAAGAGACCCAGTACTTC. It codes for CASSLGQFQETQYF. The full variable domain, in which reference TRBV11-2 and TRBJ2-5 provide the parts outside the CDR3, is EAGVAQSPRYKIIEKRQSVAFWCNPISGHATLYWYQQILGQGPKLLIQFQNNGVVDDSQLPKDRFSAERLKGVDSTLKIQPAKLEDSAVYLCASSLGQFQETQYFGPGTRLLVL.